Here is one T cell receptor (beta chain) with its context. This clone appeared once. Its recognized antigen is unknown. The input lacks base qualities; no much larger clone sits a single base away. CDR1 is given as MNHEY and CDR2 as SMNVEV, both from the germline V gene (reference sequence). Cut back by 10 bases and 6 bases, the V and J ends lie 18 bases apart. The CDR3 holds 14 amino acids from the cysteine to the phenylalanine. The retained sequence is limited to the CDR3, 42 bases, with the frame set at the first base. This specimen's time point label, interpreted: baseline before first vaccination. This sample's treatment or condition label indicates: meningococcal conjugate vaccine given as trial control. Vaccinee samples were obtained from the UK trials COV001 and COV002, which included a single-blind randomized controlled phase 2/3 trial of AZD1222 (ChAdOx1 nCoV-19) in healthy adults. For TCRbeta chain sequencing, PBMC samples were collected from trial participants at day 0 and at day 28 after the second dose.

The CDR3 regions of human TCRbeta chains were analyzed by immunosequencing. Concerning the study's data processing: TCRs in the repertoires were matched against a reference library of SARS-CoV-2-specific TCRs that had been generated with the MIRA antigen-specificity platform. Breadth was defined as the fraction of unique TCRs that were SARS-CoV-2-associated, and depth was defined as the fraction of total T cells that were SARS-CoV-2-associated. Using the MIRA data, every spike-specific TCR was mapped to the spike region that the TCR reacted to and assigned to either a CD4 or a CD8 class. Log10-transformed breadth and depth values were compared by one-way ANOVA with Sidak's multiple comparisons tests. This immuneACCESS table, as held by TCRdb, lists in-frame sequences with V and J called but not all clones. Of the missing ones, under half trace to an unresolved V gene in checked studies; the others have no known cause. V, J and clone size are taken as reported in that table, and D and trimming were inferred from the DNA itself. Recorded for this sample are about 220,000 clones; about 92% of them occurred a single time. 0.9% to 1.1% of the sample is in the top ten clones.

These data come from a study of T cell responses to AZD1222 COVID-19 vaccine (dated by TCRdb to the early 2020s). About the investigation overall: TCR sequencing covered 233 trial participants: 200 to 220 given two doses of AZD1222 and around 25 given two doses of MenACWY control vaccine. Trial participants were enrolled by age into subgroups of 18-55, 56-69 and 70-plus years, and 148, 28 and 57 TCR-sequenced participants, respectively, were included in these subgroups.

General findings and caveats noted by the study authors: No day 14 peak-response samples were available, so repertoires were characterized only after the peak T cell response. Participants were mostly white British, with more females than males. The authors suggested clonal diversity may have been underestimated. The whole spike protein was spanned by vaccine-associated CD4 TCRs, and dominant responses were seen in regions 160-218 and 743-854. After two AZD1222 doses, spike-specific TCR breadth and depth were significantly higher than at day 0 and than in MenACWY recipients. In the small 56-69-year group, the increase in depth fell short of significance, most likely because of low power. Nearly half of unique spike-specific TCRs reportedly recognized epitopes outside regions mutated in the B.1.351 and B.1.1.7 variants. Conclusions about previously exposed vaccinees were limited because only a handful of AZD1222 recipients were SARS-CoV-2 seropositive at baseline.

This receptor chain uses TRBV27 and TRBJ2-2; the D region possibly corresponds to TRBD2 (5 bases align). This specimen consisted of peripheral blood, obtained on day 0 of MenACWY control vaccination. The sequence came from an adult in good health. DNA sequence: TGTGCCACCCAATCGGGGATGGGTTCCGGGGAGCTGTTTTTT. Its translation is CATQSGMGSGELFF.